This T cell receptor beta chain was obtained from a study of blood T cell repertoires in COVID-19 (dated by TCRdb to 2018 to 2021). For the study in its entirety: Samples covering the acute and convalescent phases of COVID-19 were provided by collaborators in the United States, Italy and Spain. The prospective study material was composed of cDNA or gDNA derived from T cells, B-cell-depleted T cells, or PBMCs. Deeply sampled blood TCRbeta repertoires from subjects exposed to, actively infected with, or recovered from COVID-19 were included in the dataset. The repertoires were released in a freely available public database intended as a resource for research on the immune response to SARS-CoV-2. Samples were obtained from the ongoing ImmuneRACE study (first 160 participants) and from 1,200 or so subjects provided by 6 global collaborators. A de-identified subject ID, COVID-19 status, age in years and sex were almost always included in the sample metadata. Where HLA class I and class II types were available, the types were taken from metadata supplied by the sample provider, not from assay-based typing. Study-level results and caveats: How much clinical and demographic metadata was included differed by source and by participant, and the metadata was provided uncurated.

The germline V gene encodes CDR1 SGHVS and CDR2 FNYEAQ. V was cut back by 0 bases and J by 1 base, leaving a gap of 12 bases between them. Reading from cysteine to phenylalanine, the CDR3 counts 16 amino acids. The kept DNA is CDR3 alone, 48 bases in frame from the first base. Each collaborating institution followed its own protocols to collect whole blood in K2EDTA tubes. For TCRbeta analysis, collaborators shipped samples in one of three forms: frozen whole blood, isolated PBMCs, or DNA extracted from either of those sample types. This clone was detected once. Its antigen remains unidentified. Qualities for individual bases were not recorded, and no much larger clone is one base off. TCRbeta CDR3 regions were amplified from genomic DNA using the immunoSEQ Assay, a bias-controlled multiplex PCR. The authors' pipeline ran thus. Nucleated cell counts per sample were estimated from amplification of reference gene primers within the assay. To quantify the absolute abundance of each unique TCRbeta CDR3 rearrangement, sequence reads were collapsed and filtered. For each sample, productive Simpson clonality was calculated as the square root of Simpson's diversity index across productive rearrangements. TCRdb retrieved this table from immuneACCESS and kept in-frame rearrangements only. Not all clones are present; in checked studies, unresolved V genes account for under half, and no reason is known for the remainder. V, J and clone size were drawn from that table, and D and trimming were deduced from the DNA. Recorded for this sample are about 270,000 clones; around 86% of them occurred a single time. Clones ranked in the top ten supply roughly 2.2% of the sample.

This chain joins TRBV7-6 to TRBJ1-1; the D gene is not confidently resolved. The sample comprised peripheral blood. This sequence was found in a man in his fifties with acute or convalescent COVID-19. The nucleotides are TGTGCCAGCAGCTTAGCGTCGGCGGCCGGGAACACTGAAGCTTTCTTT. It encodes CASSLASAAGNTEAFF.